This TCR beta chain derives from a study of blood T cells in healthy people across ages. The study's findings and limits: Diversity was higher, and naive CD4+ cells more numerous, in long-lived donors than in aged donors.

It was with a sample-barcoded 5' primer and a J-beta primer mix that a second PCR of about 6 to 12 cycles was run. TCRdb processed the 5' RACE reads anew with MiXCR; each CDR3 protein has one entry. This table holds hundreds of thousands of distinct CDR3 sequences, over 45% found once. This clonotype was detected only a few times. Its antigen is not identified. A minimum of 6 million PBMCs was isolated per sample. The germline V gene has CDR1 SGHAT and CDR2 FQDESV (reference sequence). This CDR3 contains 15 residues. The V and J ends lost 5 bases and 0 bases respectively, with 14 bases between them. This chain joins TRBV11-1 and TRBJ2-7; possibly TRBD1 for D (6 bases). Input material: blood. The clonotype was recovered from a man between 25 and 39 years old in good health. CDR3 loop: CASSPYAGDSYEQYF. The CDR3 nucleotides read TGTGCCAGCAGCCCCTACGCAGGGGACTCCTACGAGCAGTACTTC.